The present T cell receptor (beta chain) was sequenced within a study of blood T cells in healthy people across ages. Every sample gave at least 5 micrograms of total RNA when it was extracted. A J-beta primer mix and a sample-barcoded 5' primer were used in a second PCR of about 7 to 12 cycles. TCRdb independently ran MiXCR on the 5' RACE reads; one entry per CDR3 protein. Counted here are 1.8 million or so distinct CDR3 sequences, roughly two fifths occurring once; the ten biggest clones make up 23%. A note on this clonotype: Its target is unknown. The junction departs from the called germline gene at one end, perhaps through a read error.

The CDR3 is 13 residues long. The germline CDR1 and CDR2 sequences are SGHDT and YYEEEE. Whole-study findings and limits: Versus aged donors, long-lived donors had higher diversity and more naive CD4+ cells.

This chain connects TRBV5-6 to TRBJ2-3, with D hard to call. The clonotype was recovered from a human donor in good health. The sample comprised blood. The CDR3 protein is CTSSWPNTDTQYF. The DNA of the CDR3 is TGTACCAGCAGCTGGCCCAACACAGATACGCAGTATTTT.